This passage covers 16 T cell receptor beta chains from one sample sequenced in a study of blood T cell repertoires in COVID-19. Here immunoSEQ multiplex PCR was the method, and the copy in TCRdb shows in-frame clones only, minus some. The sample contains about 200,000 clones, 81% of which appear only once. The sample taken for sequencing was peripheral blood. The receptors shown here come from a woman older than 75 with acute or convalescent COVID-19.

This clone came up a few times. This chain connects TRBV5-1 to TRBJ2-3; 7 bases fit TRBD1. The CDR3 spans 15 residues. Germline V lookup: CDR1 SGHRS, CDR2 YFSETQ. The V gene end was trimmed by 2 bases and the J gene end by 4 bases; junction bases not matched to a gene: 7. The CDR3 is CASSLQGKKADTQYF. The CDR3 nucleotides are TGCGCCAGCAGCTTACAGGGGAAGAAGGCAGATACGCAGTATTTT.

The rearrangement uses TRBV4-1 and TRBJ2-2; D possibly corresponds to TRBD2 (5 bases). The CDR3 has 14 residues. Germline CDR1 reads MGHRA; CDR2 reads YSYEKL. Trimming removed 1 base at V and 3 bases at J, with 6 bases between. The CDR3 sequence is CASSQVRDTGELFF. The CDR3 nucleotides are TGCGCCAGCAGCCAAGTGAGGGACACCGGGGAGCTGTTTTTT.

The chain recombines TRBV7-3 with TRBJ2-1; 9 nucleotides match TRBD1. Germline loops: CDR1 SGHTA, CDR2 FQGTGA. This CDR3 is 16 amino acids long. V was pared by 5 bases and J by 0 bases, with 5 bases of the junction left unmatched. Here the CDR3 DNA reads TGTGCCAGCAGCCTACAGGGGGCGCGCTCCTACAATGAGCAGTTCTTC. Translated: CASSLQGARSYNEQFF.

The chain uses TRBV6-5 and TRBJ1-5, with TRBD1 identical over 7 bases. The CDR3 sequence is 14 residues long. The V gene's germline CDR1 is MNHEY and CDR2 SVGAGI. J lost 4 bases, V lost 6 bases, and 6 bases had no gene match. The CDR3 loop is CASRRTGSNQPQHF. The CDR3, as DNA: TGTGCCAGCAGACGGACAGGTTCAAATCAGCCCCAGCATTTT.

The chain employs TRBV2 and TRBJ2-3, with D perhaps matching TRBD2 (5 bases). The germline CDR1 and CDR2 sequences are SNHLY and FYNNEI. CDR3 length: 13 residues. V was shortened by 11 bases and J by 4 bases, with 16 bases between the two germline ends. The CDR3 loop is CAVKAENSDTQYF. The CDR3 region has the DNA TGTGCCGTAAAAGCGGAGAACTCAGATACGCAGTATTTT.

The chain has TRBV5-4 and TRBJ2-7, with 11 bases aligning to TRBD2. Unmatched junction bases numbered 13, after V lost 3 bases and J lost 5 bases. The CDR3 covers 17 residues. Per germline, CDR1 SGHNT and CDR2 YYREEE (reference sequence). CDR3 amino acids: CASSSGVSGRVWDEQYF. DNA of the CDR3: TGTGCCAGCAGCTCTGGTGTTAGCGGGAGGGTTTGGGACGAGCAGTACTTC.

The gene calls are TRBV30 and TRBJ1-5; no clear D. The germline V gene encodes CDR1 GTSNPN and CDR2 SVGIG (reference sequence). The CDR3 is 13 residues long. Between the trimmed V and J ends, which lost 1 base and 2 bases, there was a span of 6 bases. CDR3 sequence: CAWSGLGNQPQHF. Here the CDR3 DNA reads TGTGCCTGGAGTGGGCTGGGCAATCAGCCCCAGCATTTT.

The chain is built from TRBV6-5 and TRBJ2-3; 11 nucleotides match TRBD1. The CDR3 is made up of 15 amino acids. The germline gives CDR1 MNHEY, CDR2 SVGAGI. The V and J ends lost 2 bases and 5 bases, in that order; junction bases with no gene match: 3. CDR3 nucleotides: TGTGCCAGCAGTTACCGGACAGGGGGCGAAGATACGCAGTATTTT. Its protein product is CASSYRTGGEDTQYF.

This chain uses TRBV7-2 with TRBJ2-1; 8 bases agree with TRBD2. This CDR3 is 15 amino acids long. V lost 3 bases, J lost 10 bases, and 11 bases stayed unmatched. Germline V gene sequence: CDR1 SGHTA, CDR2 FQGNSA. The CDR3 region is CASSLGSSGSGEQFF. The CDR3 coding sequence is TGTGCCAGCAGCTTGGGGTCTAGCGGGTCTGGGGAGCAGTTCTTC.

The V gene is TRBV7-2, the J gene TRBJ1-5; tentatively, D is TRBD1 (5 bases). Deletions cut 0 bases from V and 2 bases from J, with 11 bases between. Germline V gives CDR1 SGHTA, CDR2 FQGNSA. The CDR3 runs to 16 residues. This CDR3 is CASSLARGRGNQPQHF. CDR3 bases: TGTGCCAGCAGCTTAGCAAGGGGCAGGGGCAATCAGCCCCAGCATTTT.

The rearrangement uses TRBV2 and TRBJ2-5, with 11 nucleotides matching TRBD2. Germline CDR1 is SNHLY and CDR2 is FYNNEI. V shed 6 bases and J 5 bases; nucleotides not matched to a gene: 14. The CDR3 runs to 17 residues. Here the CDR3 reads CASRRGLAGSQGETQYF. CDR3 nucleotide sequence: TGTGCCAGCAGGAGAGGACTAGCGGGTTCACAGGGGGAGACCCAGTACTTC.

The chain has TRBV7-9 and TRBJ1-4, with 9 bases that match TRBD1. Trimming at V came to 5 bases and at J to 5 bases, leaving 3 bases not matched to a gene. CDR3 length equals 14 residues. Germline-derived CDR1 and CDR2 are SEHNR and FQNEAQ (reference sequence). The CDR3 DNA reads as TGTGCCAGCAGCGCAGGACAGGGGAATGAAAAACTGTTTTTT. Its protein is CASSAGQGNEKLFF.

The chain combines TRBV2 with TRBJ1-2, with unresolved D. V was shortened by 1 base and J by 6 bases, with 9 bases between the two germline ends. There are 13 residues in the CDR3. The germline V gene encodes CDR1 SNHLY and CDR2 FYNNEI. CDR3 residues: CASSEERGNGYTF. The CDR3 DNA reads TGTGCCAGCAGTGAAGAGCGTGGTAATGGCTACACCTTC.

This clone turned up a few times. This sequence joins TRBV4-1 and TRBJ1-4; D perhaps matches TRBD1 (5 bases). The CDR3 covers 15 residues. Germline CDR1 and CDR2: MGHRA and YSYEKL. Trimming took off 0 bases at V and 7 bases at J, with 12 bases between the two ends. The CDR3 nucleotides are TGCGCCAGCAGCCAAGATATGGCAGGGCGTGAAAAACTGTTTTTT. Translating it yields CASSQDMAGREKLFF.

The genes are TRBV6-5 and TRBJ1-1, with TRBD1 identical over 8 bases. CDR1 and CDR2 from the germline V gene are MNHEY and SVGAGI. The CDR3 totals 15 residues. The V and J ends lost 6 bases and 5 bases, in that order; junction bases with no gene match: 11. CDR3 residues: CASRPKRTGITEAFF. DNA for the CDR3: TGTGCCAGCAGACCAAAAAGGACAGGGATAACTGAAGCTTTCTTT.

There are a few counts of this clone. The chain has TRBV11-2 and TRBJ1-6; a weak D match, TRBD1 (5 bases). V was cut by 5 bases and J by 13 bases, with 18 bases left in between. CDR3 length: 14 residues. CDR1 SGHAT and CDR2 FQNNGV come from the germline V gene. In DNA form, the CDR3 reads TGTGCCAGCAGCAGCGGGACTGGGTTAGGTCCCCTCCACTTT. Encoded protein: CASSSGTGLGPLHF.